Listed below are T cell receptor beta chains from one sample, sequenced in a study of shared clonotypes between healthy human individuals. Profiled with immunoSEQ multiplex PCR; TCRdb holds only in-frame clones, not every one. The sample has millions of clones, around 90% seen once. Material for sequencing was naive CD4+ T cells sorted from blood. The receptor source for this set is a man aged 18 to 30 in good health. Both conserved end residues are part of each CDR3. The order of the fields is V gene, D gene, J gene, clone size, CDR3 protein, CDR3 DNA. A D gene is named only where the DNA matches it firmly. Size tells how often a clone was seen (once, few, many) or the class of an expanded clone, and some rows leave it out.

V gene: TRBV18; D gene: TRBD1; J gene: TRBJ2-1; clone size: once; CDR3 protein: CASSHGQGDYNEQFF; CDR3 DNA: TGTGCCAGCTCACACGGACAGGGGGATTACAATGAGCAGTTCTTC
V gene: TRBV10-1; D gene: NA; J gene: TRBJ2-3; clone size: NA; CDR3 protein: CASRLDSTDTQYF; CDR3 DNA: TGCGCCAGCAGGTTAGACAGCACAGATACGCAGTATTTT
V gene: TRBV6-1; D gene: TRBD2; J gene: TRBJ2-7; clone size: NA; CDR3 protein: CASRTSGVSYEQYF; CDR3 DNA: TGTGCCAGCAGGACTAGCGGGGTCTCCTACGAGCAGTACTTC
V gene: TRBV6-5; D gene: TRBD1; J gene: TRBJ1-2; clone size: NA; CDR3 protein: CASSYSRQGYGYTF; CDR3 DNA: TGTGCCAGCAGTTACTCCCGACAGGGCTATGGCTACACCTTC
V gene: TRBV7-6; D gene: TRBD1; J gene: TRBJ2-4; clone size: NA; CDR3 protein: CASSRSGQGGIQYF; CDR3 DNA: TGTGCCAGCAGCCGGAGCGGACAGGGGGGCATTCAGTACTTC
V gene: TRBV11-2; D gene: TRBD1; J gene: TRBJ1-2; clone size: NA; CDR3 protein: CASSSIGGRFSGYTF; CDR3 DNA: TGTGCCAGCAGCTCCATAGGGGGCCGTTTTTCTGGCTACACCTTC
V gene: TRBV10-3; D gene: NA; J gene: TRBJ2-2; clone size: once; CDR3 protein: CAISERQGTGELFF; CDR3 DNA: TGTGCCATCAGTGAGAGGCAGGGGACCGGGGAGCTGTTTTTT
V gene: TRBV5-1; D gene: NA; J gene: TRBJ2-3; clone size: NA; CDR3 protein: CASSDSSVGTDTQYF; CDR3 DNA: TGCGCCAGCAGCGACTCTAGCGTAGGTACAGATACGCAGTATTTT
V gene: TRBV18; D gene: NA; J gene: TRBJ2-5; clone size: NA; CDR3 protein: CASSPPNEETQYF; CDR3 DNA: TGTGCCAGCTCACCGCCCAATGAAGAGACCCAGTACTTC
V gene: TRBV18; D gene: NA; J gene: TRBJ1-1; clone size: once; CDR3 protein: CASSPGAEGTEAFF; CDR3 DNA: TGTGCCAGCTCACCAGGGGCTGAGGGCACTGAAGCTTTCTTT
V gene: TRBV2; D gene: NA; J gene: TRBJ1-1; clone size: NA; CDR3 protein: CASRIGVDTEAFF; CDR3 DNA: TGTGCCAGCAGGATCGGGGTCGACACTGAAGCTTTCTTT
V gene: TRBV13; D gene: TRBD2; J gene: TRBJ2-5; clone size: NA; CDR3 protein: CASSPDTGGGPRETQYF; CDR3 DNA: TGTGCCAGCAGCCCCGACACGGGGGGAGGGCCCCGGGAGACCCAGTACTTC
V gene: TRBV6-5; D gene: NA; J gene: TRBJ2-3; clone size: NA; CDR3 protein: CASSYLPGGPDTQYF; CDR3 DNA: TGTGCCAGCAGTTACCTCCCGGGGGGCCCAGATACGCAGTATTTT
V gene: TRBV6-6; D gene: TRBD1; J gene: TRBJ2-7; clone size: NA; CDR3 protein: CASSYPRTGSYEQYF; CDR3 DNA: TGTGCCAGCAGTTACCCCCGGACAGGCTCCTACGAGCAGTACTTC
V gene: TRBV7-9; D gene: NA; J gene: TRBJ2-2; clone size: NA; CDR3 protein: CASTPQATNTGELFF; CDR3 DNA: TGTGCCAGCACCCCCCAGGCCACGAACACCGGGGAGCTGTTTTTT
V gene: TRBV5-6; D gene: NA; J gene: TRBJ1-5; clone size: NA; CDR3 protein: CASSFMAVPQPQHF; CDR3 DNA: TGTGCCAGCAGCTTCATGGCAGTCCCTCAGCCCCAGCATTTT
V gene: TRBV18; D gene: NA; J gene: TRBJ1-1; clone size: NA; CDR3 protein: CASSPPSGWANTEAFF; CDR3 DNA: TGTGCCAGCTCACCACCGTCAGGGTGGGCGAACACTGAAGCTTTCTTT
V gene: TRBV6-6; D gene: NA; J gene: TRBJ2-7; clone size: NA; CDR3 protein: CASSYTSYEQYF; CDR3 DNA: TGTGCCAGCAGTTACACATCCTACGAGCAGTACTTC
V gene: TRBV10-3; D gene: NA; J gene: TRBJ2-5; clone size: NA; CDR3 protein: CAISESGAQETQYF; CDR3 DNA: TGTGCCATCAGTGAGTCTGGGGCCCAAGAGACCCAGTACTTC
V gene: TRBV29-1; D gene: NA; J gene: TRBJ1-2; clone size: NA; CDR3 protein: CSVPRGGGHGYTF; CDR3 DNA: TGCAGCGTGCCTCGTGGGGGGGGACATGGCTACACCTTC
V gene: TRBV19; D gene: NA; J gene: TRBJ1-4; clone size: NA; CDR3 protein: CASNPGGTNEKLFF; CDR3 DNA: TGTGCCAGTAACCCAGGAGGCACTAATGAAAAACTGTTTTTT
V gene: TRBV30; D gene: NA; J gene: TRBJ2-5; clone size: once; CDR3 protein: CAWSIGETQYF; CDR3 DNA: TGTGCCTGGTCAATCGGAGAGACCCAGTACTTC
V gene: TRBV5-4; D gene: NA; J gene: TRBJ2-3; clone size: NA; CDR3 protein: CASSFGQATDTQYF; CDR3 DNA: TGTGCCAGCAGCTTTGGGCAGGCCACAGATACGCAGTATTTT
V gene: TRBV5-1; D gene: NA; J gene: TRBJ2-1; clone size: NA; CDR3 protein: CASSLELGGYEQFF; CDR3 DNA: TGCGCCAGCAGCTTGGAACTAGGAGGTTATGAGCAGTTCTTC
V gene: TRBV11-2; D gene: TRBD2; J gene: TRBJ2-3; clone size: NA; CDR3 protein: CASSLDRGRNEDTQYF; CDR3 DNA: TGTGCCAGCAGCTTAGACCGCGGGAGGAACGAGGATACGCAGTATTTT
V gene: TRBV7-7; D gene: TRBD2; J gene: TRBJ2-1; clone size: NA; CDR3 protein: CASSSGTSGTNEQFF; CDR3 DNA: TGTGCTAGCAGCTCCGGGACTAGCGGGACCAATGAGCAGTTCTTC
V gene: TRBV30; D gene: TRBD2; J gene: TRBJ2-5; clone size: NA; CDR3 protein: CAHAGGGETQYF; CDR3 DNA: TGTGCCCACGCGGGGGGGGGAGAGACCCAGTACTTC
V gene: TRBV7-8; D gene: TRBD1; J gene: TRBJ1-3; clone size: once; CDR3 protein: CASSLGTGGLGNTIYF; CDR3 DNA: TGTGCCAGCAGCTTAGGGACAGGGGGCTTGGGAAACACCATATATTTT
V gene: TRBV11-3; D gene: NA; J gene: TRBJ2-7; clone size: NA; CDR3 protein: CASSLDKDSFTSYEQYF; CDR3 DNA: TGTGCCAGCAGCTTAGACAAAGACAGTTTTACCTCCTACGAGCAGTACTTC
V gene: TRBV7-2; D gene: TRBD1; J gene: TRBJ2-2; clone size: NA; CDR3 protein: CASSLAQGDTGELFF; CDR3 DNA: TGTGCCAGCAGCTTAGCGCAGGGGGACACCGGGGAGCTGTTTTTT
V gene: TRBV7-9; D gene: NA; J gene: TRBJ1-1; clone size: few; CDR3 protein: CASALYSEAFF; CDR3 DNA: TGTGCCAGCGCACTATACTCTGAAGCTTTCTTT
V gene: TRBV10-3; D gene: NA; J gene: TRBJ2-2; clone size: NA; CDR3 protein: CAINRLNTGELFF; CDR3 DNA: TGTGCCATCAACCGTTTGAACACCGGGGAGCTGTTTTTT
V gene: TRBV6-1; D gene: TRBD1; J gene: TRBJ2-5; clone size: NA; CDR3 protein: CASRGTGEETQYF; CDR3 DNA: TGTGCCAGCAGGGGGACAGGGGAAGAGACCCAGTACTTC
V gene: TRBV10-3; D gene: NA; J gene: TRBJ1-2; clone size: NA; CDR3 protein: CAISRTEGYTF; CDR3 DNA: TGTGCCATCAGTCGGACGGAGGGCTACACCTTC
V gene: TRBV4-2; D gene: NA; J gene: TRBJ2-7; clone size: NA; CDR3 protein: CASSRLEQYF; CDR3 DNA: TGTGCCAGCTCGAGGCTCGAGCAGTACTTC
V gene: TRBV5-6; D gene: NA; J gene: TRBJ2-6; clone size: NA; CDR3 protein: CASSTTSGANVLTF; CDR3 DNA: TGTGCCAGCAGCACCACCTCTGGGGCCAACGTCCTGACTTTC
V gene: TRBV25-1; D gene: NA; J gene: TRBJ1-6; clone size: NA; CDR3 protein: CASSESGPLRSPLHF; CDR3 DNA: TGTGCCAGCAGTGAATCGGGTCCCCTCCGTTCACCCCTCCACTTT
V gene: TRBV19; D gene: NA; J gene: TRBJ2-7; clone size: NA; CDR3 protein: CASSMRGSYEQYF; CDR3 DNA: TGTGCCAGTAGTATGAGGGGGTCCTACGAGCAGTACTTC
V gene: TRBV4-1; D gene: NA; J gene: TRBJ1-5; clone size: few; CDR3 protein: CASSQDPNQPQHF; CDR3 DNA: TGCGCCAGCAGCCAAGATCCCAATCAGCCCCAGCATTTT
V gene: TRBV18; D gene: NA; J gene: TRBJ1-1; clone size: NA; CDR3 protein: CASSPRPRDVNTEAFF; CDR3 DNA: TGTGCCAGCTCACCACGACCCAGGGATGTGAACACTGAAGCTTTCTTT
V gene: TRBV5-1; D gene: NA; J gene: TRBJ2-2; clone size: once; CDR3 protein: CASSLTGTGELFF; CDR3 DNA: TGCGCCAGCAGCTTGACGGGGACCGGGGAGCTGTTTTTT
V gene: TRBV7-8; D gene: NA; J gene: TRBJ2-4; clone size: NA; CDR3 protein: CASSEYTGKDIQYF; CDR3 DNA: TGTGCCAGCAGCGAATATACCGGAAAGGACATTCAGTACTTC
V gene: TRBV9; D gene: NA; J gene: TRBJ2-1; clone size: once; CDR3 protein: CASSVRETRWNEQFF; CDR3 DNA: TGTGCCAGCAGCGTGAGGGAAACGCGGTGGAATGAGCAGTTCTTC
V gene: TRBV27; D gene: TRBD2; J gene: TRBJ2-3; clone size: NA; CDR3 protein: CASSFTILAGGGTDTQYF; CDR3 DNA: TGTGCCAGCAGTTTTACGATTCTAGCGGGGGGGGGAACAGATACGCAGTATTTT
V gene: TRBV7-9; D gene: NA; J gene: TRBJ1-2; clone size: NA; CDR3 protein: CASSWGVEYGYTF; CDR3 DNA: TGTGCCAGCAGCTGGGGGGTAGAGTATGGCTACACCTTC
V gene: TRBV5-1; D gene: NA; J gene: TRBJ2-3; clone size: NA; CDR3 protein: CASSLSGVTDTQYF; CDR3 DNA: TGCGCCAGCAGCTTGTCAGGGGTCACAGATACGCAGTATTTT
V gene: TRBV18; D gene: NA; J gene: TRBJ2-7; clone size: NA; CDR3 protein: CASSPDGAFEQYF; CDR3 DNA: TGTGCCAGCTCACCCGACGGGGCCTTCGAGCAGTACTTC
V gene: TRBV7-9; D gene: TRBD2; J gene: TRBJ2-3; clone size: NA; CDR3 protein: CASSSVFLAVRTDTQYF; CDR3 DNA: TGTGCCAGCAGCTCCGTTTTCCTAGCGGTACGCACAGATACGCAGTATTTT
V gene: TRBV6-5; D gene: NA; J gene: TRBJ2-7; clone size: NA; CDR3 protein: CASSYRGNYEQYF; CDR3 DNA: TGTGCCAGCAGTTACCGCGGGAACTACGAGCAGTACTTC
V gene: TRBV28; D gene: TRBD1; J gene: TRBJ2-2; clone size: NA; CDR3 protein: CASRDRHTGELFF; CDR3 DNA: TGTGCCAGCCGGGACAGGCACACCGGGGAGCTGTTTTTT
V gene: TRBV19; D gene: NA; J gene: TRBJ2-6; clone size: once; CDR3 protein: CASSTTGANVLTF; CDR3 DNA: TGTGCCAGTAGCACCACTGGGGCCAACGTCCTGACTTTC
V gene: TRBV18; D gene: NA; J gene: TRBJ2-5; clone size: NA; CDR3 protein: CASSPGGRGLQETQYF; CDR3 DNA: TGTGCCAGCTCACCTGGGGGCAGGGGCTTACAAGAGACCCAGTACTTC
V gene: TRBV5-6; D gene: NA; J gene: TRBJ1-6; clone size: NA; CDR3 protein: CASSLQVRAANSPLHF; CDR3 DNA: TGTGCCAGCAGCTTGCAGGTGCGGGCGGCTAATTCACCCCTCCACTTT
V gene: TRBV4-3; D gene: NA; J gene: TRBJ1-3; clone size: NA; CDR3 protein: CASSQAGGNTIYF; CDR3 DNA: TGCGCCAGCAGCCAGGCTGGGGGAAACACCATATATTTT